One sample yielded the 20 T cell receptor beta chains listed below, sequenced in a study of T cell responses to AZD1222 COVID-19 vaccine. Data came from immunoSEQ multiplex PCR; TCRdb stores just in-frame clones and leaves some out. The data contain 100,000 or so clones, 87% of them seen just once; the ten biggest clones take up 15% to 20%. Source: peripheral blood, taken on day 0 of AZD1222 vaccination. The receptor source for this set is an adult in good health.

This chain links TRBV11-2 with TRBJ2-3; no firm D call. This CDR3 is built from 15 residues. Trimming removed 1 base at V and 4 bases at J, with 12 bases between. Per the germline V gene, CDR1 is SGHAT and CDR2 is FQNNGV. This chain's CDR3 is CASSLGARRPDTQYF. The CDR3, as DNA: TGTGCCAGCAGCTTAGGGGCCCGACGCCCAGATACGCAGTATTTT.

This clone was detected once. The CDR3 reads CASSEVRGTPYEQYF. The CDR3 DNA reads as TGTGCCAGCAGTGAGGTTCGAGGGACACCCTACGAGCAGTACTTC. The chain carries TRBV6-1 and TRBJ2-7; TRBD1 might be the D (6 bases). Germline V CDR1 and CDR2: MNHNS, SASEGT. Trimming cost V 3 bases and J 2 bases, with 14 bases left between them. CDR3 length: 15 residues.

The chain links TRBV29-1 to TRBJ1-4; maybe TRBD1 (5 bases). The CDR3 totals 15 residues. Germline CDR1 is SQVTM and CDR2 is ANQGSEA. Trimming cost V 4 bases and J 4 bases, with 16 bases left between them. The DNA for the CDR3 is TGCAGCGTTGTTTTGGAGGGGCCCCTTAATGAAAAACTGTTTTTT. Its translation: CSVVLEGPLNEKLFF.

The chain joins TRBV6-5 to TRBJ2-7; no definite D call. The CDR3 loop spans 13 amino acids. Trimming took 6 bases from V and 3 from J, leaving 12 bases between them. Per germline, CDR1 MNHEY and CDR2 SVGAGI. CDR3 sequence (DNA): TGTGCCAGCAGCTTAGACGGAATCTACGAGCAGTACTTC. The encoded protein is CASSLDGIYEQYF.

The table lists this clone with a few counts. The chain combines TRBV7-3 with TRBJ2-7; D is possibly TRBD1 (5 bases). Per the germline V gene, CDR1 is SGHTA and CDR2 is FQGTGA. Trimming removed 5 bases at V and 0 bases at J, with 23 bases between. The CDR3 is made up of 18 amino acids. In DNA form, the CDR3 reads TGTGCCAGCAGCCCTAAGGGAACAGGTAAGAACCTCTCCTACGAGCAGTACTTC. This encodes CASSPKGTGKNLSYEQYF.

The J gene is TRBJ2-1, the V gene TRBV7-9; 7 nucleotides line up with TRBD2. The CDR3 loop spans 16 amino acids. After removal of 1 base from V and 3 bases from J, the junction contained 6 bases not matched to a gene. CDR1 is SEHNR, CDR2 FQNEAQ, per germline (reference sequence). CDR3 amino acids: CASSLGLREIYNEQFF. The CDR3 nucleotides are TGTGCCAGCAGCTTAGGGTTGCGGGAGATCTACAATGAGCAGTTCTTC. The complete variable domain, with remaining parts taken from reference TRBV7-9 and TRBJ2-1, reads DTGVSQNPRHKITKRGQNVTFRCDPISEHNRLYWYRQTLGQGPEFLTYFQNEAQLEKSRLLSDRFSAERPKGSFSTLEIQRTEQGDSAMYLCASSLGLREIYNEQFFGPGTRLTVL.

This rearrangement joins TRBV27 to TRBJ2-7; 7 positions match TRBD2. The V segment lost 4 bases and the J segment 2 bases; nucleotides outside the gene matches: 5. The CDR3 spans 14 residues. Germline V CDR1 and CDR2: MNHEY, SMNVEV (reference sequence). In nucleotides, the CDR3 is TGTGCCAGCAGTTGGAGGGAGGGCACCTACGAGCAGTACTTC. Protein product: CASSWREGTYEQYF.

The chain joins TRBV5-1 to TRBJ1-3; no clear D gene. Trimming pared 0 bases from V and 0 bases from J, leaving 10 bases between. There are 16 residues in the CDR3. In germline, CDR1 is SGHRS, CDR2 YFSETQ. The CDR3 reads CASSLEARFSGNTIYF. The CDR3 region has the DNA TGCGCCAGCAGCTTGGAGGCCCGATTCTCTGGAAACACCATATATTTT.

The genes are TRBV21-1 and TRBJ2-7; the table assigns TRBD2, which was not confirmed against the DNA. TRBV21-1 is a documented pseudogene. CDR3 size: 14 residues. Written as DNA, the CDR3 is TGTGCCACCCAATCAGCCCGACTCGGCTACGAGCAGTACTTC. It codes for CATQSARLGYEQYF.

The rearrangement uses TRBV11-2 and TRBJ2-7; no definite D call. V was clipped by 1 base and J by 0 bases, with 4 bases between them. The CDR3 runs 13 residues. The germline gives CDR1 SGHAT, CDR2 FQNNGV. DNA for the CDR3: TGTGCCAGCAGCTTAGTACCCTCCTACGAGCAGTACTTC. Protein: CASSLVPSYEQYF.

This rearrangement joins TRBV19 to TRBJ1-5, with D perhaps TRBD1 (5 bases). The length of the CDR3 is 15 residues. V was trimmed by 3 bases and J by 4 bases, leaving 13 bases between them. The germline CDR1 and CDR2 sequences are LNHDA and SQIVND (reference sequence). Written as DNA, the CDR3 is TGTGCCAGTAGTATGGGGCCCCCGGGGAATCAGCCCCAGCATTTT. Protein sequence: CASSMGPPGNQPQHF.

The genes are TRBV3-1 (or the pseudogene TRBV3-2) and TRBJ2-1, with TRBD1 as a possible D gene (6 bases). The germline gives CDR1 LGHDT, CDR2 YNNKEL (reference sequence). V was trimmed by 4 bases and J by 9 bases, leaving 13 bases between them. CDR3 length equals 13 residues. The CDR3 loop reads CASSLYRVPEQFF. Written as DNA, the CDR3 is TGTGCCAGCAGCCTTTACAGGGTACCTGAGCAGTTCTTC.

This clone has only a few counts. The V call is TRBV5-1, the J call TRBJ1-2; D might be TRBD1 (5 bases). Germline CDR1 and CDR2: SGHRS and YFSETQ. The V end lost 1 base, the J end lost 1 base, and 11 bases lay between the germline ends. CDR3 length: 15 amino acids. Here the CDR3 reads CASSLRDEINYGYTF. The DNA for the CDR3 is TGCGCCAGCAGCTTGAGGGACGAAATTAACTATGGCTACACCTTC.

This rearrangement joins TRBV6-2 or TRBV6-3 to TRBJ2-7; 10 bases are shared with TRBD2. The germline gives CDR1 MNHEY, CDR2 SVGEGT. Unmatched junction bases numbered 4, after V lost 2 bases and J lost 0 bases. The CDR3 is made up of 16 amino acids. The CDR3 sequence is CASSYGGTSVSYEQYF. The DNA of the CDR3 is TGTGCCAGCAGTTACGGTGGGACTAGCGTCTCCTACGAGCAGTACTTC.

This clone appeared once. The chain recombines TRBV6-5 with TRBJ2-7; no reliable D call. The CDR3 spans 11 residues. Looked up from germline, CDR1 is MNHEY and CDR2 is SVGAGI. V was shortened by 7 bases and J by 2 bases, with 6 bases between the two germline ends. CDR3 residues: CASTEAYEQYF. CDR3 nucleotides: TGTGCCAGCACCGAGGCCTACGAGCAGTACTTC.

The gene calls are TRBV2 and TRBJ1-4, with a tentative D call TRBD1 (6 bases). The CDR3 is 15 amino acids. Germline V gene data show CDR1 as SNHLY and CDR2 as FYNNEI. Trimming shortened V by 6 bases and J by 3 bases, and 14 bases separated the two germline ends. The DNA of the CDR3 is TGTGCCAGCAGAAATCAGGGGCTGGCTAATGAAAAACTGTTTTTT. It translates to CASRNQGLANEKLFF.

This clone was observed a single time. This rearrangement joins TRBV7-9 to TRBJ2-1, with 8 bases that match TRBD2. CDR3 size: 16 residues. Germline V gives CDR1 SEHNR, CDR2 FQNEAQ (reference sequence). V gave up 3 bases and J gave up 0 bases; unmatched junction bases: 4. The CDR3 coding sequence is TGTGCCAGCAGCTTCCTAGCGGGTAGCTCCTACAATGAGCAGTTCTTC. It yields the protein CASSFLAGSSYNEQFF.

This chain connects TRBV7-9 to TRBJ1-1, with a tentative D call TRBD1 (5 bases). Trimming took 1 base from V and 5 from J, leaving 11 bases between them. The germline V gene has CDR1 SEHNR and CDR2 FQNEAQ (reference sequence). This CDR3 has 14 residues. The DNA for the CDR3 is TGTGCCAGCAGCTTAGACCGGGGGAGAACTGAAGCTTTCTTT. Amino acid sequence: CASSLDRGRTEAFF. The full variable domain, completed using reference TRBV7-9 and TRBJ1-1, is DTGVSQNPRHKITKRGQNVTFRCDPISEHNRLYWYRQTLGQGPEFLTYFQNEAQLEKSRLLSDRFSAERPKGSFSTLEIQRTEQGDSAMYLCASSLDRGRTEAFFGQGTRLTVV.

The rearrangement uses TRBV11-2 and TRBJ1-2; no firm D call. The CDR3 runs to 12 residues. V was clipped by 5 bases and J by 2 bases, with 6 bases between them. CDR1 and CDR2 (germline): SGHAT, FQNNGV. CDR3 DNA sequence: TGTGCCAGCAGCCGCGGGAACTATGGCTACACCTTC. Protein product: CASSRGNYGYTF.

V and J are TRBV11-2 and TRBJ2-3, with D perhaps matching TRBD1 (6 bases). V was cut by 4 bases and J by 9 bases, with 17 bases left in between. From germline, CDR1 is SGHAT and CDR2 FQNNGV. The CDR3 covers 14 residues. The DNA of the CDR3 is TGTGCCAGCAGCTCAAACAGGGCCCAGAGAACGCAGTATTTT. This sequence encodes CASSSNRAQRTQYF.